This T cell receptor beta chain came from a study of blood T cell repertoires in COVID-19. Study information: The analysed material was cDNA or gDNA that came from T cells, B-cell-depleted T cells, or PBMCs.

The table came from immunoSEQ multiplex PCR; TCRdb's copy has only in-frame clones and leaves some out. The sample includes just over 200,000 clones, 80% to 90% of them seen just once. Germline V CDR1 and CDR2: SGHAT, FQDESV (reference sequence). The CDR3 extends over 15 amino acids. Trimming removed 6 bases from V and 8 bases from J, with 20 bases in between. V is TRBV11-1 and J is TRBJ2-4; D is perhaps TRBD2 (5 bases). Source material: peripheral blood. The TCR sequence derives from a man older than 75 with acute or convalescent COVID-19. The chain's CDR3 is CASSPGRGSMDIQYF. CDR3 bases: TGTGCCAGCAGTCCCGGCCGGGGATCCATGGACATTCAGTACTTC.